This is a list of T cell receptor beta chains from one sample in a study of control samples from healthy donors and cancer patients. This table comes from immunoSEQ multiplex PCR, and its TCRdb copy is limited to in-frame clones, with some not included. The repertoire holds over 100,000 clones, 90% seen once, with 4.4% in the top ten. The sample comprised blood. The receptor set was obtained from a human donor in good health. The donor label of this sample is uncertain. Both conserved end residues are part of each CDR3. The D gene is left open where the match is weak. The size entry is marked missing in some rows and otherwise reads once, few, many or a size class.

v_gene	d_gene	j_gene	abundance	CDR3aa	CDR3nt
TRBV5-4	TRBD1	TRBJ1-2	NA	CASSFRDRESYGYTF	TGTGCCAGCAGCTTCCGGGACAGGGAGTCCTATGGCTACACCTTC
TRBV12-3/TRBV12-4	NA	TRBJ2-3	NA	CASSFQGMDTQYF	TGTGCCAGCAGTTTCCAGGGTATGGATACGCAGTATTTT
TRBV28	NA	TRBJ1-5	NA	CASSLSKGDAGQPQHF	TGTGCCAGCAGTTTATCAAAGGGGGACGCAGGGCAGCCCCAGCATTTT
TRBV24-1	NA	TRBJ2-3	NA	CATSDLDQTDTQYF	TGTGCCACCAGTGATTTGGACCAGACAGATACGCAGTATTTT
TRBV5-5	NA	TRBJ2-1	NA	CASSPWDNSYNEQFF	TGTGCCAGCAGCCCATGGGACAACTCCTACAATGAGCAGTTCTTC
TRBV29-1	NA	TRBJ2-7	NA	CSVEHGDRPYEQYF	TGCAGCGTTGAACATGGCGACCGACCCTACGAGCAGTACTTC
TRBV28	NA	TRBJ1-6	NA	CASSLVGQNNSPLHF	TGTGCCAGCAGTTTAGTAGGCCAGAATAATTCACCCCTCCACTTT
TRBV30	NA	TRBJ2-7	once	CAWSVQKGHIHEQYF	TGTGCCTGGAGTGTACAAAAGGGACACATTCACGAGCAGTACTTC
TRBV6-2/TRBV6-3	NA	TRBJ1-5	once	CASSYPGFYGNQPQHF	TGTGCCAGCAGTTACCCCGGCTTCTACGGCAATCAGCCCCAGCATTTT
TRBV30	TRBD1	TRBJ1-6	NA	CAWSRDRVDYNSPLHF	TGTGCCTGGAGTAGGGACAGGGTAGATTATAATTCACCCCTCCACTTT
TRBV19	NA	TRBJ1-5	NA	CASSIRDRNPNQPQHF	TGTGCCAGTAGTATCAGGGATCGAAACCCCAATCAGCCCCAGCATTTT
TRBV6-4	NA	TRBJ1-6	NA	CASSEEGDSPLHF	TGTGCCAGCAGTGAGGAGGGGGACTCACCCCTCCACTTT
TRBV18	NA	TRBJ1-2	NA	CASSPTGSYGYTF	TGTGCCAGCTCACCGACAGGCTCCTATGGCTACACCTTC
TRBV19	NA	TRBJ1-2	NA	CASTAKWEGYGYTF	TGTGCCAGTACCGCAAAATGGGAAGGCTATGGCTACACCTTC
TRBV2	TRBD1	TRBJ1-5	NA	CASSGTGLNQPQHF	TGTGCCAGCAGTGGGACAGGGTTGAATCAGCCCCAGCATTTT
TRBV7-8	NA	TRBJ2-5	NA	CASSSQGGETQYF	TGTGCCAGCAGCTCACAGGGCGGGGAGACCCAGTACTTC
TRBV10-3	TRBD1	TRBJ1-3	NA	CAIRLGQGASGNTIYF	TGTGCCATCAGATTAGGACAGGGAGCCTCTGGAAACACCATATATTTT
TRBV3-1/TRBV3-2	NA	TRBJ1-1	NA	CASSQVLDGTEAFF	TGTGCCAGCAGCCAAGTTTTGGACGGAACTGAAGCTTTCTTT
TRBV29-1	NA	TRBJ2-7	few	CSVVKGAEQYF	TGCAGCGTCGTAAAGGGTGCCGAGCAGTACTTC
TRBV15	NA	TRBJ2-3	NA	CATSREQYTDTQYF	TGTGCCACCAGCAGAGAACAGTACACAGATACGCAGTATTTT
TRBV6-1	NA	TRBJ2-7	NA	CASSENEGISYEQYF	TGTGCCAGCAGTGAAAACGAGGGGATCTCCTACGAGCAGTACTTC
TRBV25-1	NA	TRBJ1-5	NA	CASSRGGNQPQHF	TGTGCCAGCAGTAGAGGGGGGAATCAGCCCCAGCATTTT
TRBV20-1	NA	TRBJ1-1	NA	CSASSLQELNTEAFF	TGCAGTGCTAGTTCGTTACAGGAGTTGAACACTGAAGCTTTCTTT
TRBV29-1	TRBD1	TRBJ1-5	NA	CSVGDRVGQPQHF	TGCAGCGTTGGGGACAGGGTGGGGCAGCCCCAGCATTTT
TRBV19	NA	TRBJ1-5	once	CASSRDFYSNQPQHF	TGTGCCAGTAGTAGGGATTTTTATAGCAATCAGCCCCAGCATTTT
TRBV3-1/TRBV3-2	NA	TRBJ1-3	few	CASSQAESGNTIYF	TGTGCCAGCAGCCAAGCAGAATCTGGAAACACCATATATTTT
TRBV11-2	NA	TRBJ2-7	once	CASSLGGSYEQYF	TGTGCCAGCAGCTTAGGGGGCTCCTACGAGCAGTACTTC
TRBV29-1	TRBD1	TRBJ2-1	NA	CSGIDRGKYNEQFF	TGCAGCGGGATCGACAGGGGAAAGTACAATGAGCAGTTCTTC
TRBV19	TRBD1	TRBJ1-2	NA	CASTPKVTGYGYTF	TGTGCCAGTACCCCTAAGGTGACAGGGTATGGCTACACCTTC
TRBV6-2/TRBV6-3	TRBD2	TRBJ2-1	NA	CASSVTSGGPSEQFF	TGTGCCAGCAGCGTCACTAGCGGGGGGCCCTCTGAGCAGTTCTTC
TRBV9	NA	TRBJ1-5	NA	CASSVDAFNQPQHF	TGTGCCAGCAGCGTAGACGCCTTTAATCAGCCCCAGCATTTT
TRBV11-2	TRBD1	TRBJ1-1	NA	CASSGGQGAMDEAFF	TGTGCCAGCAGCGGAGGACAGGGGGCAATGGATGAAGCTTTCTTT
TRBV7-9	NA	TRBJ1-1	NA	CASSSISSLNTEAFF	TGTGCCAGCAGCTCAATATCCTCCCTTAACACTGAAGCTTTCTTT
TRBV2	NA	TRBJ1-6	NA	CASSEPKYRASSYNSPLHF	TGTGCCAGCAGTGAACCAAAATACAGGGCGAGCTCCTATAATTCACCCCTCCACTTT
TRBV15	TRBD2	TRBJ2-7	NA	CATSRGTSGGTHEQYF	TGTGCCACCAGCCGCGGGACTAGCGGGGGTACCCACGAGCAGTACTTC
TRBV19	NA	TRBJ2-1	NA	CASNGGVSYGEQFF	TGTGCCAGTAATGGCGGGGTATCCTACGGAGAGCAGTTCTTC
TRBV10-2	TRBD1	TRBJ2-6	NA	CASTQGVNVLTF	TGCGCCAGCACCCAGGGGGTCAACGTCCTGACTTTC
TRBV19	NA	TRBJ2-4	NA	CASSIAPSSGKNIQYF	TGTGCCAGTAGTATAGCTCCCAGCTCGGGCAAAAACATTCAGTACTTC
TRBV2	NA	TRBJ2-3	NA	CASRGDSRTDTQYF	TGTGCCAGCAGGGGGGACTCAAGGACAGATACGCAGTATTTT
TRBV2	NA	TRBJ1-1	NA	CASSGAFNTEAFF	TGTGCCAGCAGTGGGGCTTTTAACACTGAAGCTTTCTTT
TRBV28	NA	TRBJ1-2	NA	CASSLVSGTNYGYTF	TGTGCCAGCAGTTTGGTCTCAGGGACTAACTATGGCTACACCTTC
TRBV29-1	NA	TRBJ2-1	NA	CSGGHGSYNEQFF	TGCAGCGGGGGACACGGCTCCTACAATGAGCAGTTCTTC
TRBV11-2	NA	TRBJ2-7	once	CASTRPLFDEQYF	TGTGCCAGCACTAGGCCCCTATTTGACGAGCAGTACTTC
TRBV24-1	TRBD1	TRBJ2-3	NA	CATSGTDRVGTDTQYF	TGTGCCACCAGTGGTACCGACAGGGTTGGCACAGATACGCAGTATTTT
TRBV7-8	NA	TRBJ2-1	NA	CASTSYNEQFF	TGTGCCAGCACGTCCTACAATGAGCAGTTCTTC